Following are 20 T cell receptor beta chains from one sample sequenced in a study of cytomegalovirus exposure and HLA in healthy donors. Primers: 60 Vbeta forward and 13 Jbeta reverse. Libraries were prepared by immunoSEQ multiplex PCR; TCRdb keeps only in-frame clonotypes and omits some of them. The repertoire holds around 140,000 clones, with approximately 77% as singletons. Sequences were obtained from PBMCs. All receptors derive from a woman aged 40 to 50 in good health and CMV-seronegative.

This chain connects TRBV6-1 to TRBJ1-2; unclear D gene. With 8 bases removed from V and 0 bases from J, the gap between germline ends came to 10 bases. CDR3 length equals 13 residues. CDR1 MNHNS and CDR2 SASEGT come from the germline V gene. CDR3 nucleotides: TGTGCCAGCCCAGACGGAGCTAACTATGGCTACACCTTC. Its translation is CASPDGANYGYTF.

The CDR3 here is CSVDRGADTQYF. The CDR3 nucleotides read TGCAGCGTGGACAGGGGCGCAGATACGCAGTATTTT. The chain is built from TRBV29-1 and TRBJ2-3; 9 bases are shared with TRBD1. With V trimmed by 6 bases and J by 4 bases, 2 bases remained unmatched. There are 12 residues in the CDR3. The germline V gene has CDR1 SQVTM and CDR2 ANQGSEA.

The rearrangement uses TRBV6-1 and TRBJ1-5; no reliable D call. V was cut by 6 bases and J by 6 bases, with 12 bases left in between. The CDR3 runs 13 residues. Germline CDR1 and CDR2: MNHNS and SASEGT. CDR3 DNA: TGTGCCAGCAGCTCTCTGGAGGTTCAGCCCCAGCATTTT. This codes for CASSSLEVQPQHF.

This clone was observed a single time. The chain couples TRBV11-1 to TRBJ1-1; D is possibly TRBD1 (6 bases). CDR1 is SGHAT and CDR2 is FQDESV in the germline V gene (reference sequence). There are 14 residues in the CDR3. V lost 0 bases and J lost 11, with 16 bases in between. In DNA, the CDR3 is TGTGCCAGCAGCTTAGCCGCCAGGGGCCGGAGGGCTTTCTTT. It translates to CASSLAARGRRAFF. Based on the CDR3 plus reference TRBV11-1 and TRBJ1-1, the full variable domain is EAEVAQSPRYKITEKSQAVAFWCDPISGHATLYWYRQILGQGPELLVQFQDESVVDDSQLPKDRFSAERLKGVDSTLKIQPAELGDSAMYLCASSLAARGRRAFFGQGTRLTVV.

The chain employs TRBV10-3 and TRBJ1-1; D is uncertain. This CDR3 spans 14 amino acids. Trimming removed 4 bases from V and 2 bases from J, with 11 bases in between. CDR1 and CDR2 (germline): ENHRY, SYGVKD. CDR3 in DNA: TGTGCCATCAGTGCTCGGGGAGAAAACACTGAAGCTTTCTTT. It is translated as CAISARGENTEAFF.

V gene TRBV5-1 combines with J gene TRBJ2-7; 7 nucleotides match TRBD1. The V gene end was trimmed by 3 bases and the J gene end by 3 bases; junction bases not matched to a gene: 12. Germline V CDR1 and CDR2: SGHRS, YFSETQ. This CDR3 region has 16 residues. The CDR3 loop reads CASSWVTGQKSYEQYF. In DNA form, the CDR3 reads TGCGCCAGCAGCTGGGTAACGGGACAGAAGAGCTACGAGCAGTACTTC.

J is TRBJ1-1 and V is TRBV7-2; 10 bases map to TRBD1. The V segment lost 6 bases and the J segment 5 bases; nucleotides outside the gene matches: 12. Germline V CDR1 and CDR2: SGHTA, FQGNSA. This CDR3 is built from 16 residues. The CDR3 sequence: CASRRQGAGRKTEAFF. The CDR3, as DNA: TGTGCCAGCAGAAGACAGGGGGCGGGTAGGAAAACTGAAGCTTTCTTT.

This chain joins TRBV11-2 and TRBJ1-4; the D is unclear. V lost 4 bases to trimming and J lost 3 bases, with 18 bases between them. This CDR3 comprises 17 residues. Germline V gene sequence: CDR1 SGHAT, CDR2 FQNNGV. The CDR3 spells CASSSVGRAGPNEKLFF. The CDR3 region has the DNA TGTGCCAGCAGCTCCGTCGGGCGGGCAGGACCTAATGAAAAACTGTTTTTT.

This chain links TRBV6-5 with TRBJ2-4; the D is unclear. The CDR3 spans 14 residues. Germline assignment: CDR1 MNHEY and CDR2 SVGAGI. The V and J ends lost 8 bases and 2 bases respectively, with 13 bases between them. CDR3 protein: CASGAVGSKNIQYF. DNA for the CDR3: TGTGCCAGCGGTGCCGTTGGCTCCAAAAACATTCAGTACTTC.

The CDR3 sequence: CASAMNTEAFF. The CDR3 DNA sequence: TGTGCCAGCGCTATGAACACTGAAGCTTTCTTT. The V gene is TRBV6-1, the J gene TRBJ1-1; D not resolved. CDR1 and CDR2 (germline): MNHNS, SASEGT. The ends were cut back, 8 bases at V and 0 bases at J, with 4 bases in the middle. This CDR3 is built from 11 residues.

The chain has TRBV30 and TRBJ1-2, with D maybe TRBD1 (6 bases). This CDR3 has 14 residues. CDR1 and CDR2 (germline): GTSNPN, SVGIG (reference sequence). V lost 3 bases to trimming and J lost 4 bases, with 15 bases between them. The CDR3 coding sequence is TGTGCCTGGAGACCTTGGGGGGGGCCCTATGGCTACACCTTC. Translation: CAWRPWGGPYGYTF.

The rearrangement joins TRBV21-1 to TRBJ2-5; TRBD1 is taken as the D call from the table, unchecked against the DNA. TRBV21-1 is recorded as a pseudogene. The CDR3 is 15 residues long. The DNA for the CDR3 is TGTGCCAGCATGTGGACAGGGTTGGGGAAAGAGACCCAGTACTTC. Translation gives CASMWTGLGKETQYF.

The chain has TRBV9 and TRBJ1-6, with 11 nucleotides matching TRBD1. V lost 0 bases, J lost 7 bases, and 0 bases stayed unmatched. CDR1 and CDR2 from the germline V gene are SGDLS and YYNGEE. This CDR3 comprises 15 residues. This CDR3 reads CASSVGDRGNSPLHF. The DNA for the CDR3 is TGTGCCAGCAGCGTAGGGGACAGGGGGAATTCACCCCTCCACTTT.

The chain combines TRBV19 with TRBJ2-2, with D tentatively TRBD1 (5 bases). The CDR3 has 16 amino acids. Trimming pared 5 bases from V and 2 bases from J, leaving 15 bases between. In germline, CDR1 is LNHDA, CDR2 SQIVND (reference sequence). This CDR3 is CASSQKGLFNTGELFF. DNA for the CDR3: TGTGCCAGTAGTCAGAAGGGGTTATTCAACACCGGGGAGCTGTTTTTT.

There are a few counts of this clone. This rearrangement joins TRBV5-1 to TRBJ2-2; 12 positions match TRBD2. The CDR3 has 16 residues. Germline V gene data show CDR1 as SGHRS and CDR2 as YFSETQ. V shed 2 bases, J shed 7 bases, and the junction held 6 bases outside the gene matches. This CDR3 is CASSFASGGANGELFF. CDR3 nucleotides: TGCGCCAGCAGCTTCGCTAGCGGGGGGGCCAACGGGGAGCTGTTTTTT.

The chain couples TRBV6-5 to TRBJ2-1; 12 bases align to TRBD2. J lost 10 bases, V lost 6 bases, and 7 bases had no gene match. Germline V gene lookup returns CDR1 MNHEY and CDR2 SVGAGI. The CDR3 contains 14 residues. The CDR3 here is CASRSPGTSGEQFF. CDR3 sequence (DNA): TGTGCCAGCAGATCCCCCGGGACTAGCGGGGAGCAGTTCTTC.

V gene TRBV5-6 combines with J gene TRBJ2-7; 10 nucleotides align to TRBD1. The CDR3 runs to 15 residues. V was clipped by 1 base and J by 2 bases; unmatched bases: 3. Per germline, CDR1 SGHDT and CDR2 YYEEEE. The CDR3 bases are TGTGCCAGCAGCTTGTTTGGACAGGGGGCCTACGAGCAGTACTTC. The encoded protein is CASSLFGQGAYEQYF.

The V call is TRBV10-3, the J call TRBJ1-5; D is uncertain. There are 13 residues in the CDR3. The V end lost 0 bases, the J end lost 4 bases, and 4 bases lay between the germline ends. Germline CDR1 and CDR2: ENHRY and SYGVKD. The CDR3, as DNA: TGTGCCATCAGTGAGTCGAGTAATCAGCCCCAGCATTTT. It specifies CAISESSNQPQHF.

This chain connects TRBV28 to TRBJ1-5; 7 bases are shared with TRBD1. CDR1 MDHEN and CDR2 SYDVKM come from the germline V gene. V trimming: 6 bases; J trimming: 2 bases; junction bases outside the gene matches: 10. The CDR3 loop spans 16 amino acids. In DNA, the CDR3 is TGTGCCAGCAGGTCCGGGACAGTATACGGCAATCAGCCCCAGCATTTT. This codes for CASRSGTVYGNQPQHF. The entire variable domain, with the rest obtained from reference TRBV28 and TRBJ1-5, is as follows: DVKVTQSSRYLVKRTGEKVFLECVQDMDHENMFWYRQDPGLGLRLIYFSYDVKMKEKGDIPEGYSVSREKKERFSLILESASTNQTSMYLCASRSGTVYGNQPQHFGDGTRLSIL.

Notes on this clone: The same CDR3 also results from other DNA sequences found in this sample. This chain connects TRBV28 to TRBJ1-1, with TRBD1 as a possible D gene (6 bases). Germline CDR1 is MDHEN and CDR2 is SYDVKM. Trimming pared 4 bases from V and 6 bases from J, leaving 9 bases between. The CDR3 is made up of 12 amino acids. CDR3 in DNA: TGTGCCAGCAGTTCCACAGGGCCTGAAGCTTTCTTT. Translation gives CASSSTGPEAFF.